Here is one T cell receptor (beta chain) with its context. The data derive from a study of blood T cell repertoires in COVID-19. Across the study: COVID-19 samples, acute and convalescent, were from the United States, Italy and Spain.

Per the study methods: Estimated nucleated cell counts came from reference gene primer amplification. Libraries were prepared by immunoSEQ multiplex PCR; TCRdb keeps only in-frame clonotypes and omits some of them. The V and J calls and the clone size are those of that table, but D and trimming were determined from the DNA. Seen here are roughly 430,000 clones, approximately 88% observed once, and the top ten hold over 2%. Participants' reported clinical history set cohort assignment. Germline values: CDR1 SNHLY, CDR2 FYNNEI. With 1 base clipped from V and 10 bases from J, the junction kept 10 bases outside the gene matches. The CDR3 is 16 residues long.

The chain is built from TRBV2 and TRBJ1-4, with TRBD1 identical over 9 bases. Sequenced input: PBMCs or T cells enriched from blood (not recorded which). The receptor's source is a middle-aged woman with acute COVID-19. The CDR3 protein is CASSEGGQGRGGKLFF. The CDR3 DNA is TGTGCCAGCAGTGAAGGGGGACAGGGCCGAGGGGGAAAACTGTTTTTT.